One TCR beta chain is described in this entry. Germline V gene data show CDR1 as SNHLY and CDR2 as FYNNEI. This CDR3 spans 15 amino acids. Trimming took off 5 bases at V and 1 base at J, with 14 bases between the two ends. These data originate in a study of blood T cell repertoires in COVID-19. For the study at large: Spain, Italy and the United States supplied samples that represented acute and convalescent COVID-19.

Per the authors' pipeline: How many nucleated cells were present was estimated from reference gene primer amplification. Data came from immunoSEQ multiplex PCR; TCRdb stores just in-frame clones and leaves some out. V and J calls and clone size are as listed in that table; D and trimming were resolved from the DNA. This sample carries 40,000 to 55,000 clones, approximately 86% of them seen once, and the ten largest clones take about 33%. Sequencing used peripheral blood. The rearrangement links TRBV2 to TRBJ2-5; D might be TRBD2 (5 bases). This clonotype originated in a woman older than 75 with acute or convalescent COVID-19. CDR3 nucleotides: TGTGCCAGCAGTTTAGAGGGCATCCGCCAAGAGACCCAGTACTTC. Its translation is CASSLEGIRQETQYF.